This T cell receptor (beta chain) stems from a study of T cells in Graves' hyperthyroidism and ophthalmopathy. Overall study results and limits: A model using 13 V-J features told ophthalmopathy apart from stable hyperthyroidism.

Graves' hyperthyroidism showing no ophthalmopathy progression within 18 months was considered stable. Recently diagnosed hyperthyroidism of less than 2 months' duration affected patients aged 18 to 65. Lactation, pregnancy, other autoimmune disease or uncontrolled infection excluded patients. The germline gives CDR1 KGHSH, CDR2 LQKENI. The CDR3 has 13 residues. The V end was cut by 8 bases, the J end by 0 bases, with 9 bases between. This clonotype turned up a few times. Its specificity is unknown. Authors of the study amplified TCR beta CDR3 regions from RNA transcripts. Primed by the HTBI set, a first-round RT-PCR was run on the TCR CDR3. Each CDR3 protein gets one entry after TCRdb re-called the multiplex PCR reads with MiXCR. This table has 350,000 to 400,000 distinct CDR3 sequences, under 15% appearing once.

This TCR was recovered from a woman aged 25-40 years with Graves' hyperthyroidism. The chain carries TRBV18 and TRBJ2-3; no definite D call. Sequencing input: blood. CDR3 nucleotides: TGTGCCAGCACTCAAGCGAGCACAGATACGCAGTATTTT. It is translated as CASTQASTDTQYF.